Sequencing of this T cell receptor (beta chain) was carried out in a study of OX40 agonist ivuxolimab in advanced cancers. The wider study: Cohort: 80% to 90% men, mean age approximately 66, aged about 23 to 79. Earlier anti-PD-1, anti-PD-L1 or anti-CTLA-4 therapy was permitted; under 50% had received some. Study-level results: Mean expanded clone counts were higher in CD8+ than CD4+ T cells.

Blood sampling was done at baseline, cycle 4 day 1, and cycle 7 day 1. This CDR3 is 14 amino acids long. Germline CDR1 reads SGHRS; CDR2 reads YFSETQ. V shed 4 bases and J shed 7 bases, with 15 bases lying between them. Sequenced by immunoSEQ multiplex PCR; TCRdb stores in-frame clones only, minus some. The sample lists about 58,000 clones; about 82% were seen once. This clone was seen once. Antigen unknown. The sample here was CD4+ or CD8+ T cells sorted from blood, taken in a trial of the OX40 agonist ivuxolimab. The source of this sequence is an adult with an advanced solid tumor such as melanoma, head and neck, liver or kidney cancer. The rearrangement uses TRBV5-1 and TRBJ1-5, with D hard to call. The CDR3 DNA reads as TGCGCCAGCAGCCCCCTGGGGATGGAACAGCCCCAGCATTTT. Protein: CASSPLGMEQPQHF.